The 11 T cell receptor beta chains below were found in one sample sequenced in a study of CD8+ T cells in alopecia areata (dated by TCRdb to about 2018). The label giving this sample's time point can be read as: four to five weeks on oral tofacitinib. The label giving this sample's treatment or condition can be read as: oral pan-JAK inhibitor, 5-10 mg twice daily. The method behind the library was the immunoSEQ multiplex PCR assay. To provide template for TCR sequencing, every sample had RNA extracted and reverse transcribed into cDNA. Held by TCRdb, this immuneACCESS table contains in-frame sequences only and omits some clones. Under half of the omission traces to an unresolved V gene where checked; the cause of the rest is unknown. The sample yields approximately 170,000 clones; roughly three fifths were counted once. Approximately 0.69% of the sample goes to the ten largest clones. This material consisted of CD4+ T cells sorted from blood, taken at week 4, from a patient treated with tofacitinib. Every receptor here comes from a human donor with alopecia areata.

The gene calls are TRBV5-1 and TRBJ2-7; D possibly corresponds to TRBD2 (5 bases). V was cut by 4 bases and J by 6 bases, with 17 bases left in between. The CDR3 consists of 14 residues. Germline V gene lookup returns CDR1 SGHRS and CDR2 YFSETQ. CDR3 sequence reads: CASSPWTSLGEQYF. DNA of the CDR3: TGCGCCAGCAGCCCCTGGACTTCCCTGGGCGAGCAGTACTTC.

This clone was seen a few times. The chain couples TRBV5-1 to TRBJ1-5, with a weak D call TRBD1 (6 bases). With 4 bases removed from V and 2 bases from J, the gap between germline ends came to 13 bases. The CDR3 consists of 15 residues. Germline V gene sequence: CDR1 SGHRS, CDR2 YFSETQ. The CDR3 DNA reads TGCGCCAGCAGCGAAGGGGCAGGGGGCAATCAGCCCCAGCATTTT. Translation gives CASSEGAGGNQPQHF.

V usage is TRBV9 and J usage is TRBJ2-5; 10 nucleotides match TRBD2. Trimming at V came to 4 bases and at J to 5 bases, leaving 11 bases not matched to a gene. The CDR3 runs to 16 residues. Germline V CDR1 and CDR2: SGDLS, YYNGEE. The DNA for the CDR3 is TGTGCCAGCAGCAGGCTAGCGGGAGCAGGGCCCGAGACCCAGTACTTC. Amino acid sequence: CASSRLAGAGPETQYF.

Comment on this clone: Other DNA sequences from this sample encode an identical CDR3 as well. This chain uses TRBV15 with TRBJ2-1, with unresolved D. This CDR3 contains 11 residues. In germline, CDR1 is LNHNV, CDR2 YYDKDF (reference sequence). Trimming pared 1 base from V and 7 bases from J, leaving 2 bases between. The CDR3 reads CATSRVNEQFF. CDR3 sequence (DNA): TGTGCCACCAGCAGAGTAAATGAGCAGTTCTTC.

The V call is TRBV7-9, the J call TRBJ1-5; D remains unclear. Deletions cut 0 bases from V and 7 bases from J, with 7 bases between. CDR1 is SEHNR, CDR2 FQNEAQ, per germline (reference sequence). CDR3 length: 13 amino acids. The CDR3, as DNA: TGTGCCAGCAGCTTAGCGTGGGAGCAGCCCCAGCATTTT. As protein: CASSLAWEQPQHF.

A single count supports this clone. The chain uses TRBV30 and TRBJ1-1, with a weak D call TRBD1 (6 bases). The CDR3 totals 15 residues. Germline loops: CDR1 GTSNPN, CDR2 SVGIG (reference sequence). V lost 3 bases and J lost 1, with 15 bases in between. CDR3 sequence: CAWRHPDRQNTEAFF. CDR3 DNA: TGTGCCTGGAGACATCCGGACAGACAGAACACTGAAGCTTTCTTT.

This clone was detected only a few times. The J gene is TRBJ2-2, the V gene TRBV11-2; D is perhaps TRBD2 (5 bases). V was shortened by 5 bases and J by 4 bases, with 23 bases between the two germline ends. Looked up from germline, CDR1 is SGHAT and CDR2 is FQNNGV. The CDR3 runs 18 residues. DNA for the CDR3: TGTGCCAGCAGCGCCCATAGGTGGGCTAGCCTTGTCACCGGGGAGCTGTTTTTT. It encodes CASSAHRWASLVTGELFF.

This chain uses TRBV4-3 with TRBJ2-1; 9 bases match TRBD2. Germline CDR1 reads LGHNA; CDR2 reads YSLEER. After removal of 2 bases from V and 7 bases from J, the junction contained 6 bases not matched to a gene. CDR3 length: 15 amino acids. In DNA form, the CDR3 reads TGCGCCAGCAGCCAAACGACTAGCGGTCTAAATGAGCAGTTCTTC. It yields the protein CASSQTTSGLNEQFF.

The CDR3 DNA reads TGTGCCAGCAGCCTAACAGGTTCGGGTCGGGAGACCCAGTACTTC. Amino acid sequence: CASSLTGSGRETQYF. The chain carries TRBV7-8 and TRBJ2-5; perhaps TRBD1 as D (5 bases). The CDR3 loop spans 15 amino acids. Looked up from germline, CDR1 is SGHVS and CDR2 is FQNEAQ. V was cut by 5 bases and J by 5 bases, with 18 bases left in between.

This chain joins TRBV29-1 and TRBJ1-1; D is uncertain. V was trimmed by 3 bases and J by 6 bases, leaving 14 bases between them. The CDR3 has 13 residues. The germline V gene has CDR1 SQVTM and CDR2 ANQGSEA. The CDR3 nucleotides are TGCAGCGTTGATAGAGTAGTCCGCCCTGAAGCTTTCTTT. Translation gives CSVDRVVRPEAFF.

This clone was seen more than once but under ten times. Other DNA sequences of this sample code for an identical CDR3. The J gene is TRBJ2-7, the V gene TRBV15; D gene uncertain. From germline, CDR1 is LNHNV and CDR2 YYDKDF (reference sequence). The CDR3 spans 11 residues. V shed 1 base and J shed 5 bases, with 3 bases lying between them. CDR3 DNA sequence: TGTGCCACCAGCAGAGGTGACGAGCAGTACTTC. It translates to CATSRGDEQYF.